The 30 T cell receptor beta chains presented below share a single source sample, sequenced in a study of monozygotic twins with inflammatory bowel disease. TCRdb processed the 5' RACE reads again and assigns one entry to each CDR3 protein, with no DNA. Reported are 150,000 to 200,000 distinct CDR3 sequences; the ten largest clones contain 7.4%. The specimen sequenced was blood. The receptors here all came from a human donor with ulcerative colitis or Crohn's disease, or a healthy co-twin of an affected twin (not recorded which).

V is TRBV13 and J is TRBJ2-7; there is no DNA to check the TCRdb D call of TRBD1. CDR3 length: 13 residues. The germline V gene encodes CDR1 PRHDT and CDR2 FYEKMQ (reference sequence). The CDR3 protein is CASSSAPGDEQYF.

The V gene is TRBV28, the J gene TRBJ2-3; TCRdb's D gene call, TRBD1, goes unchecked for lack of DNA. The germline V gene encodes CDR1 MDHEN and CDR2 SYDVKM. The CDR3 is made up of 15 amino acids. Here the CDR3 reads CASSPDRPFTDTQYF.

The chain employs TRBV18 and TRBJ1-5; TCRdb outputs TRBD1, but without DNA this stays unchecked. The CDR3 consists of 16 residues. Germline V gene data show CDR1 as KGHSH and CDR2 as LQKENI. This CDR3 reads CASSYGTGRRNQPQHF.

The rearrangement links TRBV24-1 to TRBJ1-5; TCRdb indicates TRBD1, and absent DNA this call remains unverified. CDR3 size: 14 residues. In germline, CDR1 is KGHDR, CDR2 SFDVKD. The CDR3 loop reads CATSDPDSRQPQHF.

The chain links TRBV7-3 to TRBJ2-1; TCRdb lists TRBD1, though no DNA is available to test this call. This CDR3 region has 11 residues. From germline, CDR1 is SGHTA and CDR2 FQGTGA. CDR3 sequence reads: CASSLGQKQFF.

V is TRBV12-3 or TRBV12-4 and J is TRBJ2-3; the TRBD2 assignment by TCRdb is unverifiable without DNA. CDR3 length equals 14 residues. The CDR3 region is CASSFGGNPDTQYF.

The chain uses TRBV5-1 and TRBJ1-1. This CDR3 is 15 amino acids long. CDR1 and CDR2 (germline): SGHRS, YFSETQ. The CDR3 spells CASSPLAPGPTEAFF.

This sequence joins TRBV6-5 and TRBJ2-7. CDR1 is MNHEY and CDR2 is SVGAGI in the germline V gene. The CDR3 loop spans 16 amino acids. The CDR3 sequence: CASSYSISGYAYEQYF.

The J gene is TRBJ2-7, the V gene TRBV5-1; the D call of TRBD2 rests on TCRdb alone, since no DNA is present to check it. Germline values: CDR1 SGHRS, CDR2 YFSETQ. CDR3 length: 11 amino acids. Here the CDR3 reads CASSDLALQYF.

This chain joins TRBV24-1 and TRBJ2-3; TCRdb calls TRBD2, which cannot be checked without DNA. Germline assignment: CDR1 KGHDR and CDR2 SFDVKD. The CDR3 has 15 amino acids. The CDR3 loop is CATSDLRKGGNTQYF.

This chain uses TRBV5-1 with TRBJ2-3. Per germline, CDR1 SGHRS and CDR2 YFSETQ. The CDR3 has 14 amino acids. CDR3 amino acids: CASSTAASTDTQYF.

The genes are TRBV7-9 and TRBJ1-1; there is no DNA to check the TCRdb D call of TRBD1. The germline V gene encodes CDR1 SEHNR and CDR2 FQNEAQ (reference sequence). The CDR3 has 16 amino acids. This CDR3 reads CASSLGRGVSGTEAFF.

This sequence joins TRBV7-6 and TRBJ2-7; the TCRdb call, TRBD1, lacks DNA for checking. CDR3 length: 13 residues. Germline loops: CDR1 SGHVS, CDR2 FNYEAQ. This CDR3 is CASSSVRQSEQYF.

This chain links TRBV14 with TRBJ2-1. The germline V gene encodes CDR1 SGHDN and CDR2 FVKESK. The CDR3 runs to 13 residues. The chain's CDR3 is CASSQVVGNEQFF.

This sequence joins TRBV19 and TRBJ2-1. Germline V lookup: CDR1 LNHDA, CDR2 SQIVND (reference sequence). The CDR3 is made up of 13 amino acids. The CDR3 loop is CASSIVGYNEQFF.

V and J are TRBV20-1 and TRBJ1-5; TCRdb indicates TRBD1, and absent DNA this call remains unverified. Germline assignment: CDR1 DFQATT and CDR2 SNEGSKA (reference sequence). The CDR3 runs to 13 residues. CDR3 sequence: CSASRETDQPQHF.

This chain joins TRBV5-1 and TRBJ2-3; absent DNA, TCRdb's TRBD2 call cannot be checked. Germline assignment: CDR1 SGHRS and CDR2 YFSETQ. The CDR3 totals 16 residues. This CDR3 reads CASSLVGLGDLDTQYF.

This chain links TRBV20-1 with TRBJ1-5; without DNA, the TCRdb call of TRBD1 cannot be checked. Germline CDR1 DFQATT, CDR2 SNEGSKA (reference sequence). The CDR3 extends over 14 amino acids. CDR3 residues: CSARWGLSNQPQHF.

The CDR3 is CASSIRGVETQYF. The V call is TRBV6-6, the J call TRBJ2-5; TCRdb's assignment of TRBD1 cannot be checked, as there is no DNA. The germline CDR1 and CDR2 sequences are MNHNY and SVGAGI (reference sequence). The CDR3 runs to 13 residues.

The chain recombines TRBV15 with TRBJ1-2; TCRdb gives TRBD1 as the D gene, but with no DNA this cannot be confirmed. The germline V gene has CDR1 LNHNV and CDR2 YYDKDF (reference sequence). The CDR3 consists of 14 residues. The CDR3 is CATSLTRGIYGYTF.

J is TRBJ2-7 and V is TRBV2; TCRdb designates TRBD1, a call that cannot be tested without DNA. This CDR3 has 13 residues. Germline lookup yields CDR1 SNHLY and CDR2 FYNNEI. CDR3 residues: CASIPGTAYEQYF.

The chain links TRBV12-3 or TRBV12-4 to TRBJ1-6. This CDR3 is built from 16 residues. The CDR3 here is CASRGRGLFVNSPLHF.

V gene TRBV10-2 combines with J gene TRBJ1-3. Germline lookup yields CDR1 WSHSY and CDR2 SAAADI. There are 14 residues in the CDR3. CDR3 residues: CASEEGSSGNTIYF.

This chain connects TRBV19 to TRBJ1-5; the TRBD1 assignment by TCRdb is unverifiable without DNA. The germline gives CDR1 LNHDA, CDR2 SQIVND (reference sequence). The CDR3 contains 15 residues. This CDR3 reads CASTRGTYSNQPQHF.

CDR3 protein: CASGLTGSLNYEQYF. This rearrangement joins TRBV11-2 to TRBJ2-7; without DNA, the TCRdb call of TRBD1 cannot be checked. The germline CDR1 and CDR2 sequences are SGHAT and FQNNGV. This CDR3 has 15 amino acids.

The chain recombines TRBV27 with TRBJ2-1; TCRdb's D gene call, TRBD2, goes unchecked for lack of DNA. This CDR3 comprises 18 residues. Germline CDR1 reads MNHEY; CDR2 reads SMNVEV (reference sequence). CDR3 amino acids: CASSSMPGLPSRLHEQFF.

V is TRBV12-3 or TRBV12-4 and J is TRBJ2-7; the TCRdb D gene call, TRBD2, has no DNA to confirm it. This CDR3 is built from 11 residues. The CDR3 sequence is CASSQLDEQYF.

CDR3 residues: CAWSRTEYQPQHF. The chain recombines TRBV30 with TRBJ1-5. This CDR3 is built from 13 residues. Germline assignment: CDR1 GTSNPN and CDR2 SVGIG (reference sequence).

CDR3 in amino acids: CSARDDRNEQYF. The chain has TRBV20-1 and TRBJ2-7. There are 12 residues in the CDR3. The germline V gene has CDR1 DFQATT and CDR2 SNEGSKA (reference sequence).

The CDR3 loop reads CASRATGSGNTIYF. The chain combines TRBV7-2 with TRBJ1-3; TCRdb returns TRBD1, unconfirmable since there is no DNA. Germline V gives CDR1 SGHTA, CDR2 FQGNSA. CDR3 length: 14 residues.